The clone carrying this T cell receptor (beta chain) was recorded a few times. The antigen remains unidentified. The data originate from a study of T-cell memory formation after mild COVID-19. Deletions cut 3 bases from V and 0 bases from J, with 9 bases between. Germline V CDR1 and CDR2: SNHLY, FYNNEI. CDR3 length equals 15 residues. Broader study findings: CD4+ clones that contracted lay mainly in CM and EM; CD8+ ones lay in EMRA. Clones that contracted from day 15 to 85 were balanced CD4/CD8, while later expanders leaned CD4+.

TCRdb reprocessed the 5' RACE reads via MiXCR and lists one record per CDR3 protein. The sample has some 450,000 distinct CDR3 sequences, roughly 20% seen once. This receptor was obtained from an adult woman who had mild COVID-19 (a few samples of this study predate the infection). Cell type and time point are not known. Sequencing was done on a sample of PBMCs or a T cell subset sorted from them (not recorded which). V is TRBV2 and J is TRBJ2-1; a weak D match, TRBD2 (5 bases). This CDR3 reads CASSDPLDSYNEQFF. In nucleotides, the CDR3 is TGTGCCAGCAGTGACCCACTAGACTCCTACAATGAGCAGTTCTTC.